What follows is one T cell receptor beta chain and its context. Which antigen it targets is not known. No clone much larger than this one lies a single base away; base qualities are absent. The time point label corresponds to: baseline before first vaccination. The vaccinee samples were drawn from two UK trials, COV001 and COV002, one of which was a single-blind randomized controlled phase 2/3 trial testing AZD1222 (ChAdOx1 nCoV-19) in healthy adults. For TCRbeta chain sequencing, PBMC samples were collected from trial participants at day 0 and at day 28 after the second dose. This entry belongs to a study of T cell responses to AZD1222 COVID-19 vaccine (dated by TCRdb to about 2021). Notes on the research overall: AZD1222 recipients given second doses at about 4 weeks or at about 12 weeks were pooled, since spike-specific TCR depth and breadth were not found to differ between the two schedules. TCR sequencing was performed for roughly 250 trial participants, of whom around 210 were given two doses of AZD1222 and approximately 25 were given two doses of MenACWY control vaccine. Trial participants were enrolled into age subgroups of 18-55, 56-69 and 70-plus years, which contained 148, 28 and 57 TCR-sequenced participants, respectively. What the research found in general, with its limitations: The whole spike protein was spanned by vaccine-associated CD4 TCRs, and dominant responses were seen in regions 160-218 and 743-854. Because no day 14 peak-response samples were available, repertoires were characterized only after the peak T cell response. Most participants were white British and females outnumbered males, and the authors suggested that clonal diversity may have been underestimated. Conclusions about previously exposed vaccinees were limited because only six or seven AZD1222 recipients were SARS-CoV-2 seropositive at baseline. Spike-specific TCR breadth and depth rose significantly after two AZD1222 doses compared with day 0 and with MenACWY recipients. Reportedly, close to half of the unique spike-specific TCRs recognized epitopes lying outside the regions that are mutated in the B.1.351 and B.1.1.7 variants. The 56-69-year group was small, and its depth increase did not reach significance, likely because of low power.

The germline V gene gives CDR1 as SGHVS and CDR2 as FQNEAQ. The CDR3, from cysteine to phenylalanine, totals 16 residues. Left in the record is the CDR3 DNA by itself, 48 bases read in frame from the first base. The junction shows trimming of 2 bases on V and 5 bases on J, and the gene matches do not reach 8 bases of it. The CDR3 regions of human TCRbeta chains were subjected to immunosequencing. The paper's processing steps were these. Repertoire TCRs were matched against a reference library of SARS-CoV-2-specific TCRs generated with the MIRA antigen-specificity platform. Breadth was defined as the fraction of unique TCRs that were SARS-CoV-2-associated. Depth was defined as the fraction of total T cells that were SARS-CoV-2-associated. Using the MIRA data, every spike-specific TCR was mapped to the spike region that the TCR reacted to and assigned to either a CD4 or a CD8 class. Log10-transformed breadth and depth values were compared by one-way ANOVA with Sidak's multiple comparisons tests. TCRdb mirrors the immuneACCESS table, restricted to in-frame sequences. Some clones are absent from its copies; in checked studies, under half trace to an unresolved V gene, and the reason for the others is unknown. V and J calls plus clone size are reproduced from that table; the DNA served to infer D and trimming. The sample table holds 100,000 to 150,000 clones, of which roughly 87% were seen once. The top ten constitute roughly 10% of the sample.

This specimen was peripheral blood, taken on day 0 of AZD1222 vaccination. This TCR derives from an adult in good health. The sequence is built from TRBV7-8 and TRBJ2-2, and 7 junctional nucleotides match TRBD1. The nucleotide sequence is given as TGTGCCAGCAGCTTATTTAGGACAGGAGCGACCGGGGAGCTGTTTTTT. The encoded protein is CASSLFRTGATGELFF.